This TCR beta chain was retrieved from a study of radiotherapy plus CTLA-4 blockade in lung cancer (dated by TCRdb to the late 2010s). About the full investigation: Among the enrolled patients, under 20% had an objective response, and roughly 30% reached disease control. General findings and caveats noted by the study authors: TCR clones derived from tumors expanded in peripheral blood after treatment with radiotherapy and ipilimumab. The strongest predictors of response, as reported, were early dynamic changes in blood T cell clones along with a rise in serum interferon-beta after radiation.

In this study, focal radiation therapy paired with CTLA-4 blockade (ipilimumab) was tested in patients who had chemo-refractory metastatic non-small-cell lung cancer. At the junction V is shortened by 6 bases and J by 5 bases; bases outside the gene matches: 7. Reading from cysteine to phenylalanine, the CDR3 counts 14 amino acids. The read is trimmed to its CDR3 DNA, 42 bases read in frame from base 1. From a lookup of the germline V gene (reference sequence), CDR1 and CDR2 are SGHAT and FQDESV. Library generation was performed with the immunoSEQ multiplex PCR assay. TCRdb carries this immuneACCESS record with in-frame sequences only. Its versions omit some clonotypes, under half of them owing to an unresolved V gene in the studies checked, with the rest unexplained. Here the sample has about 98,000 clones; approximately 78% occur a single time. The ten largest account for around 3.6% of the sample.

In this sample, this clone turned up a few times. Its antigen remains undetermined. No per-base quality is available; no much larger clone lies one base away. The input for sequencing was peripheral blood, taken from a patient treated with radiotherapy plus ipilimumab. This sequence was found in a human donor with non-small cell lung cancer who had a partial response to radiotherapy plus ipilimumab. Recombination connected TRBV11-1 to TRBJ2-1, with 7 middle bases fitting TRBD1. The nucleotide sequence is TGTGCCAGCAGTCGGGACAGTATGAACAATGAGCAGTTCTTC. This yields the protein CASSRDSMNNEQFF.